The clone carrying this TCR beta chain was observed a handful of times. These data come from a study of identical twins. MiXCR, run by TCRdb on the 5' RACE reads, gives a single entry per CDR3 protein. The sample lists 690,000 or so distinct CDR3 sequences, over 8.5% occurring once. V lost 0 bases and J 7 bases, leaving 9 bases between the germline ends. CDR1 MGHRA and CDR2 YSYEKL come from the germline V gene. The CDR3 contains 13 residues. Another study also made use of these data, one on yellow fever vaccine responses in identical twins.

This TCR was recovered from a woman aged 18-29 years in good health. The gene calls are TRBV4-1 and TRBJ1-1; D unclear. Sequenced material: PBMCs. DNA of the CDR3: TGCGCCAGCAGCCAAGAATTTCAGATTGAAGCTTTCTTT. This codes for CASSQEFQIEAFF.